Described below is a single TCR beta chain sequence and its context. The data stem from a study of blood T cell repertoires in COVID-19. For the study at large: T cells, B-cell-depleted T cells, or PBMCs provided the cDNA or gDNA that served as material.

Method: immunoSEQ multiplex PCR; TCRdb's copy keeps in-frame clones and lacks some. The top ten clones hold around 2.6% of a sample with around 200,000 clones, 70% to 90% of them seen once. The CDR3 runs 15 residues. Trimming shortened V by 6 bases and J by 4 bases, and 16 bases separated the two germline ends. Per germline, CDR1 MNHEY and CDR2 SVGEGT. The sequenced material came from peripheral blood. The receptor comes from a man between 35 and 55 years old with active or convalescent COVID-19. V is TRBV6-2 or TRBV6-3 and J is TRBJ1-3, with D unclear. CDR3 in DNA: TGTGCCAGCAGCGAGGGCCAAACGGGCGGAAACACCATATATTTT. Amino acids: CASSEGQTGGNTIYF.